The present TCR beta chain was sequenced within a study of human T cells and chemical hapten exposure. Whole-study results and caveats: No change in TCRs above 1 in 1000 frequency was produced by DPC sensitization.

Single cDNA molecules in the library carried unique molecular identifiers attached during preparation. TCRdb analysed the RACE reads with MiXCR anew, one entry per CDR3 protein. The table records more than 85,000 distinct CDR3 sequences, 7.5% to 9.5% of them present only once. As for this clonotype: What it binds is not known.

From germline, CDR1 is SGHTA and CDR2 FQGNSA. The V end was cut by 5 bases, the J end by 10 bases, with 18 bases between. This CDR3 comprises 13 residues. Time point defined: pre-sensitization, week 0. As to treatment: therapeutic diphenylcyclopropenone sensitization with weekly scalp DPC. Material: whole blood, obtained in connection with sensitization to the hapten diphenylcyclopropenone (DPC). The chain carries TRBV7-2 and TRBJ2-7, with D unresolved. The clonotype was recovered from a man aged 35 to 55 with alopecia areata. Some clones in this sample may be carry-over from other donors' samples. CDR3 sequence reads: CASSQDPVRVQYF. The CDR3 DNA is TGTGCCAGCAGCCAGGACCCGGTGCGAGTTCAGTACTTC.